The 28 T cell receptor beta chains below all came from one sample that was sequenced in a study of T-cell reconstitution after alpha-beta-depleted transplantation in children. A library of TCRbeta sequences, prepared with unique molecular identifiers, was generated. Each CDR3 protein is one row after TCRdb ran MiXCR on the PCR reads. Of around 700,000 distinct CDR3 sequences in the sample, less than 15% were seen once. This sample comprised PBMCs, obtained before TCRalphabeta/CD19-depleted stem cell transplant. These TCRs come from a girl under 10 years old with congenital amegakaryocytic thrombocytopenia, due to receive a stem cell transplant.

This clonotype came up a few times. This chain links TRBV20-1 with TRBJ2-5; 7 bases map to TRBD2. The CDR3 consists of 12 residues. The V gene end was trimmed by 6 bases and the J gene end by 4 bases; junction bases not matched to a gene: 5. Germline V gives CDR1 DFQATT, CDR2 SNEGSKA (reference sequence). CDR3 sequence (DNA): TGCAGTGCCTCCGGGACTATAGAGACCCAGTACTTC. The encoded protein is CSASGTIETQYF.

This clonotype came up many times. The rearrangement uses TRBV28 and TRBJ1-6; tentative D call: TRBD1 (5 bases). Between the trimmed V and J ends, which lost 2 bases and 0 bases, there was a span of 11 bases. Germline loops: CDR1 MDHEN, CDR2 SYDVKM. The CDR3 contains 17 residues. The CDR3 is CASSLLRVGSYNSPLHF. The CDR3 DNA reads as TGTGCCAGCAGTTTACTCAGGGTGGGCTCCTATAATTCACCCCTCCACTTT.

The rearrangement uses TRBV5-1 and TRBJ1-2; TRBD1 might be the D (6 bases). Germline CDR1 is SGHRS and CDR2 is YFSETQ. The CDR3 loop spans 13 amino acids. V was shortened by 0 bases and J by 13 bases, with 16 bases between the two germline ends. The CDR3 spells CASSLDSGTPSTF. The CDR3 nucleotides read TGCGCCAGCAGCTTGGACTCCGGGACACCTTCCACCTTC.

V gene TRBV12-3 or TRBV12-4 combines with J gene TRBJ2-1; 8 bases map to TRBD2. This CDR3 has 14 amino acids. V gave up 10 bases and J gave up 9 bases; unmatched junction bases: 14. In DNA, the CDR3 is TGTGCCACCACGAAGAGCGGGAGAGTTTCTGAGCAGTTCTTC. Protein: CATTKSGRVSEQFF.

Many counts were recorded for this clonotype. The J gene is TRBJ2-2, the V gene TRBV5-1; D remains unclear. CDR3 length: 14 residues. The germline V and J ends were trimmed by 0 bases and 2 bases, with 5 bases remaining between them. CDR1 and CDR2 (germline): SGHRS, YFSETQ. The CDR3 is CASSLEKNTGELFF. CDR3 in DNA: TGCGCCAGCAGCTTGGAAAAAAACACCGGGGAGCTGTTTTTT.

In its sample, this clonotype was seen a few times. The chain has TRBV5-5 and TRBJ2-1; D might be TRBD2 (6 bases). The CDR3 spans 16 residues. V was pared by 6 bases and J by 0 bases, with 16 bases between. CDR1 and CDR2 from the germline V gene are SGHKS and YYEKEE (reference sequence). CDR3 sequence (DNA): TGTGCCAGCAACCGCATGGGGGGAAGCTCCTACAATGAGCAGTTCTTC. It is translated as CASNRMGGSSYNEQFF.

The sample holds many counts of this clonotype. The rearrangement joins TRBV27 to TRBJ2-7; unclear D gene. Trimming removed 3 bases from V and 0 bases from J, with 6 bases in between. The CDR3 is made up of 13 amino acids. CDR1 is MNHEY, CDR2 SMNVEV, per germline (reference sequence). This CDR3 reads CASSFSNSYEQYF. Written as DNA, the CDR3 is TGTGCCAGCAGTTTTAGCAACTCCTACGAGCAGTACTTC.

The genes are TRBV5-1 and TRBJ1-2; the D is unclear. From germline, CDR1 is SGHRS and CDR2 YFSETQ. V lost 0 bases and J lost 4, with 10 bases in between. The CDR3 contains 14 residues. The CDR3 protein is CASSLDAQPYGYTF. In DNA form, the CDR3 reads TGCGCCAGCAGCTTGGATGCGCAGCCCTATGGCTACACCTTC.

The sample holds a few counts of this clonotype. The V gene is TRBV29-1, the J gene TRBJ2-1; TRBD2 aligns across 12 bases. V shed 5 bases, J shed 0 bases, and the junction held 11 bases outside the gene matches. CDR1 SQVTM and CDR2 ANQGSEA come from the germline V gene. The CDR3 is 18 amino acids. The CDR3 protein is CSVWVLLAGGSSYNEQFF. The CDR3 DNA is TGCAGCGTTTGGGTTCTGCTAGCGGGAGGGAGCTCCTACAATGAGCAGTTCTTC.

This clonotype was detected many times. The genes are TRBV29-1 and TRBJ1-4, with unresolved D. The CDR3 has 13 amino acids. Germline V gene sequence: CDR1 SQVTM, CDR2 ANQGSEA. V was clipped by 6 bases and J by 5 bases, with 13 bases between them. As DNA, the CDR3 is TGCAGCGTCGGCCTCCCTACCAATGAAAAACTGTTTTTT. Its translation: CSVGLPTNEKLFF.

The chain joins TRBV7-9 to TRBJ1-6; 9 bases fit TRBD1. Germline CDR1 and CDR2: SEHNR and FQNEAQ (reference sequence). The ends lost 5 bases at V and 7 bases at J; junction bases unmatched: 9. This CDR3 contains 16 residues. CDR3: CASSPWPTGGNSPLHF. CDR3 bases: TGTGCCAGCAGCCCATGGCCCACAGGGGGCAATTCACCCCTCCACTTT.

This clonotype was recorded many times. The chain is built from TRBV29-1 and TRBJ2-3; D unresolved. Germline V gene sequence: CDR1 SQVTM, CDR2 ANQGSEA. V lost 6 bases and J 4 bases, leaving 14 bases between the germline ends. CDR3 length equals 13 residues. CDR3 in DNA: TGCAGCGTCCTTGGTGGGTCCCCAGATACGCAGTATTTT. This codes for CSVLGGSPDTQYF.

This clonotype was observed a handful of times. The chain links TRBV7-9 to TRBJ2-1; D possibly corresponds to TRBD1 (6 bases). Trimming stripped 1 base from V and 0 bases from J, with 13 bases between. Per germline, CDR1 SEHNR and CDR2 FQNEAQ (reference sequence). The length of the CDR3 is 17 residues. This CDR3 reads CASSLGLGQLSYNEQFF. DNA for the CDR3: TGTGCCAGCAGCTTAGGGCTTGGACAGCTCTCCTACAATGAGCAGTTCTTC.

This clonotype was seen more than once but under ten times. This sequence joins TRBV7-2 and TRBJ2-6; D call uncertain. Per germline, CDR1 SGHTA and CDR2 FQGNSA. This CDR3 region has 16 residues. Trimming stripped 1 base from V and 2 bases from J, with 9 bases between. The CDR3 region is CASSLVRFAGANVLTF. DNA for the CDR3: TGTGCCAGCAGCTTAGTTAGGTTCGCTGGGGCCAACGTCCTGACTTTC. Full variable domain (outside the CDR3, taken from reference TRBV7-2 and TRBJ2-6): GAGVSQSPSNKVTEKGKDVELRCDPISGHTALYWYRQSLGQGLEFLIYFQGNSAPDKSGLPSDRFSAERTGGSVSTLTIQRTQQEDSAVYLCASSLVRFAGANVLTFGAGSRLTVL.

This clonotype showed up many times. CDR3 sequence: CSAPGLVDQPQHF. CDR3 DNA: TGCAGTGCGCCGGGTCTAGTAGATCAGCCCCAGCATTTT. The genes are TRBV20-1 and TRBJ1-5; D is unclear. Germline CDR1 is DFQATT and CDR2 is SNEGSKA (reference sequence). The ends were cut back, 6 bases at V and 5 bases at J, with 14 bases in the middle. CDR3 length: 13 amino acids.

This clonotype was observed many times. V and J are TRBV20-1 and TRBJ2-1; D call uncertain. Germline-derived CDR1 and CDR2 are DFQATT and SNEGSKA (reference sequence). The CDR3 runs to 13 residues. CDR3 residues: CSALTPAYNEQFF. The CDR3 coding sequence is TGCAGCGCTCTCACCCCTGCGTACAATGAGCAGTTCTTC.

CDR3 in amino acids: CASRNIRGEQYF. The CDR3 nucleotides read TGTGCCAGCAGGAACATAAGAGGCGAGCAGTACTTC. The chain joins TRBV7-2 to TRBJ2-7; D gene unclear. Per germline, CDR1 SGHTA and CDR2 FQGNSA. This CDR3 region has 12 residues. V was pared by 6 bases and J by 6 bases, with 12 bases between.

This clonotype was recorded at least ten times. The chain carries TRBV5-1 and TRBJ2-2; D tentatively reads TRBD1 or TRBD2 (5 bases each). CDR1 is SGHRS, CDR2 YFSETQ, per germline. CDR3 length: 15 residues. Between the trimmed V and J ends, which lost 0 bases and 4 bases, there was a span of 10 bases. CDR3 in amino acids: CASSLGDPGTGELFF. CDR3 DNA sequence: TGCGCCAGCAGCTTGGGGGACCCAGGCACCGGGGAGCTGTTTTTT.

This sequence joins TRBV6-1 and TRBJ1-4; the D gene is possibly TRBD1 (6 bases). Germline CDR1 and CDR2: MNHNS and SASEGT. The V gene lost 4 bases and the J gene lost 9 bases, with 15 bases spanning the gap. CDR3 length: 14 residues. CDR3 protein: CASSAGAPVQKLFF. The DNA for the CDR3 is TGTGCCAGCAGTGCAGGGGCCCCGGTTCAAAAACTGTTTTTT.

This clonotype came up a few times. This chain uses TRBV20-1 with TRBJ2-7; tentatively, D is TRBD1 or TRBD2 (5 bases each). Germline V CDR1 and CDR2: DFQATT, SNEGSKA (reference sequence). This CDR3 spans 14 amino acids. Deletions cut 6 bases from V and 4 bases from J, with 19 bases between. The CDR3 bases are TGCAGTGCCGCCGGACGGAACGAGGGGTACGAGCAGTACTTC. It translates to CSAAGRNEGYEQYF.

Regarding this clonotype: A single base separates this from a much larger clone, so it may be a read error. J is TRBJ2-1 and V is TRBV12-3 or TRBV12-4; no definite D call. Trimming cost V 5 bases and J 5 bases, with 7 bases left between them. CDR3 size: 12 residues. The DNA of the CDR3 is TGTGCCAGCAGTCGGAGTGACAATGAGCAGTTCTTC. Amino acids: CASSRSDNEQFF.

This clonotype appeared many times. V and J are TRBV11-2 and TRBJ1-6; 7 nucleotides match TRBD1. This CDR3 spans 16 amino acids. CDR1 and CDR2 from the germline V gene are SGHAT and FQNNGV. V gave up 10 bases and J gave up 6 bases; unmatched junction bases: 15. CDR3 coding DNA: TGTGCCACCCAGCGTTACCGGGACAGATTTAATTCACCCCTCCACTTT. Protein: CATQRYRDRFNSPLHF.

The chain is built from TRBV5-1 and TRBJ2-7, with a possible D match to TRBD2 (7 bases). CDR3 length: 15 residues. V was cut by 0 bases and J by 5 bases, with 15 bases left in between. Germline loops: CDR1 SGHRS, CDR2 YFSETQ. The chain's CDR3 is CASSLVTRGPNEQYF. Written as DNA, the CDR3 is TGCGCCAGCAGCTTGGTCACGCGGGGGCCAAACGAGCAGTACTTC.

The genes are TRBV29-1 and TRBJ1-2; D unclear. Germline loops: CDR1 SQVTM, CDR2 ANQGSEA. With 4 bases removed from V and 9 bases from J, the gap between germline ends came to 15 bases. This CDR3 region has 12 residues. CDR3 region: CSVGVKTGSYTF. CDR3 coding DNA: TGCAGCGTTGGGGTTAAGACTGGAAGCTACACCTTC. Together with reference TRBV29-1 and TRBJ1-2, the CDR3 gives the full variable domain: SAVISQKPSRDICQRGTSLTIQCQVDSQVTMMFWYRQQPGQSLTLIATANQGSEATYESGFVIDKFPISRPNLTFSTLTVSNMSPEDSSIYLCSVGVKTGSYTFGSGTRLTVV.

This clonotype was counted many times. This sequence joins TRBV29-1 and TRBJ2-3, with 9 bases lining up with TRBD1. CDR1 and CDR2 from the germline V gene are SQVTM and ANQGSEA. The CDR3 has 17 residues. The ends lost 6 bases at V and 1 base at J; junction bases unmatched: 14. The CDR3 region has the DNA TGCAGCGTCACCGGACAGGGGACTGCCCTTCGCACAGATACGCAGTATTTT. It encodes CSVTGQGTALRTDTQYF.

This clonotype was seen only a few times. The rearrangement uses TRBV20-1 and TRBJ2-1; 9 bases agree with TRBD1. The ends lost 6 bases at V and 0 bases at J; junction bases unmatched: 0. Germline-derived CDR1 and CDR2 are DFQATT and SNEGSKA (reference sequence). The CDR3 runs 13 residues. DNA of the CDR3: TGCAGTGCGGACAGGGGCTCCTACAATGAGCAGTTCTTC. Its protein product is CSADRGSYNEQFF.

J is TRBJ2-7 and V is TRBV4-1; TRBD1 might be the D (5 bases). The CDR3 loop spans 14 amino acids. V lost 6 bases and J 3 bases, leaving 15 bases between the germline ends. CDR1 is MGHRA and CDR2 is YSYEKL in the germline V gene. CDR3 amino acids: CASSLDRGYYEQYF. The DNA for the CDR3 is TGCGCCAGCAGTCTCGACAGAGGTTACTACGAGCAGTACTTC.

This clonotype was seen a handful of times. This chain links TRBV7-2 with TRBJ1-5, with a possible D match to TRBD1 (5 bases). Per the germline V gene, CDR1 is SGHTA and CDR2 is FQGNSA. The ends were cut back, 2 bases at V and 16 bases at J, with 21 bases in the middle. This CDR3 spans 14 amino acids. The CDR3: CASSLMGTSGRRHF. DNA of the CDR3: TGTGCCAGCAGCTTAATGGGGACCTCTGGGCGGAGACATTTT.